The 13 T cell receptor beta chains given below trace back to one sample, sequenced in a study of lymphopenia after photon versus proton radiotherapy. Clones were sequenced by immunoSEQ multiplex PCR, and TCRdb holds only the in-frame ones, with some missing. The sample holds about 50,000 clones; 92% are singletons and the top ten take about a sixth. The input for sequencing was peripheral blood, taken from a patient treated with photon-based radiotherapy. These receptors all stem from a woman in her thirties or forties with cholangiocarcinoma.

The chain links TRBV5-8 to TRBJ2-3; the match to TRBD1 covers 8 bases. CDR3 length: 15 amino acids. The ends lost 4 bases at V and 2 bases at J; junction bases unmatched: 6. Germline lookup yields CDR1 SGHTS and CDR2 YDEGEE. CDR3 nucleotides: TGTGCCAGCAGCACCAGACAGGGGAACACAGATACGCAGTATTTT. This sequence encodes CASSTRQGNTDTQYF.

DNA for the CDR3: TGTGCCAGCATTTCTCGGCCGACCAGCTATGGCTACACCTTC. Translation gives CASISRPTSYGYTF. The rearrangement links TRBV28 to TRBJ1-2; D gene uncertain. CDR1 and CDR2 from the germline V gene are MDHEN and SYDVKM. This CDR3 is built from 14 residues. V shed 7 bases and J shed 4 bases, with 16 bases lying between them.

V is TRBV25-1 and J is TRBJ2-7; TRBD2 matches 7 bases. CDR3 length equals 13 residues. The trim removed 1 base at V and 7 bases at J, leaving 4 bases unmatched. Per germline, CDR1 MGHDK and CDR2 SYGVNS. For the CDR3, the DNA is TGTGCCAGCAGTGAATGGGGGGGGACGGAGCAGTACTTC. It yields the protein CASSEWGGTEQYF.

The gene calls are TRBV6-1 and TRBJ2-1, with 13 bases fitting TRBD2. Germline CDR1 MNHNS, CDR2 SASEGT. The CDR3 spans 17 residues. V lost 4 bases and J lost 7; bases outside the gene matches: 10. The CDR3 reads CASSGTSGSKTLNEQFF. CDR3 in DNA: TGTGCCAGCAGTGGGACTAGCGGGAGCAAGACCTTGAATGAGCAGTTCTTC.

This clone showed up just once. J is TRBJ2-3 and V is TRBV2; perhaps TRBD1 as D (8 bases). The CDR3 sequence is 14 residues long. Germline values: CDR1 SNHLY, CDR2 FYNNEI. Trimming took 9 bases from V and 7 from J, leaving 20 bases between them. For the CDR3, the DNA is TGTGCCAGGGGAGGGACAGGACCACAAAATACGCAGTATTTT. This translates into CARGGTGPQNTQYF.

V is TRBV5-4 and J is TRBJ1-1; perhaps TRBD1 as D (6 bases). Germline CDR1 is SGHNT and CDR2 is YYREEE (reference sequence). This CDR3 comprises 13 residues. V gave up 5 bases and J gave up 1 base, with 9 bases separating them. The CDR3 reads CASRSQGNTEAFF. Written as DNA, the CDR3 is TGTGCCAGCAGGTCACAGGGGAACACTGAAGCTTTCTTT.

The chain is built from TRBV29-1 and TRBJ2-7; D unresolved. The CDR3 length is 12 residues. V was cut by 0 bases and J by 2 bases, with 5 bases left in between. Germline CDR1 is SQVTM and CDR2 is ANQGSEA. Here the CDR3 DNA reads TGCAGCGTTGAAGATAGGCCCTACGAGCAGTACTTC. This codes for CSVEDRPYEQYF.

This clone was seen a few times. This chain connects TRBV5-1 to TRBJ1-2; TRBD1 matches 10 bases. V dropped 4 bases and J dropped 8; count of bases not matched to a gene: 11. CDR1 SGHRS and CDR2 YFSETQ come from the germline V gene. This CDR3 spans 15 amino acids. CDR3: CASSPGGTGDRGYTF. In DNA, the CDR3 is TGCGCCAGCAGCCCGGGAGGGACAGGGGATCGGGGCTACACCTTC.

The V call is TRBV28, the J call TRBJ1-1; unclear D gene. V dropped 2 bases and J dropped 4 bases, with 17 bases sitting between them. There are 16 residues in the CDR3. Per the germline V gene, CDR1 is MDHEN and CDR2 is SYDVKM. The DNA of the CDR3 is TGTGCCAGCAGTTTAAGGGTTCGAGGTCGGGGCACTGAAGCTTTCTTT. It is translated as CASSLRVRGRGTEAFF.

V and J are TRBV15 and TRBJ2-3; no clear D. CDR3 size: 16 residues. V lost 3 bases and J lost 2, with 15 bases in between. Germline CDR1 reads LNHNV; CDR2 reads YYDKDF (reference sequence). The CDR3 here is CATSRRTNRFTDTQYF. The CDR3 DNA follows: TGTGCCACCAGCAGGAGGACCAACCGCTTCACAGATACGCAGTATTTT.

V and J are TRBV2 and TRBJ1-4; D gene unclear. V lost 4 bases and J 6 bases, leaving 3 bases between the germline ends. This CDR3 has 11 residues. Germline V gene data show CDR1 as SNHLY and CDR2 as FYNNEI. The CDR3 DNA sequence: TGTGCCAGCAGTGGTTATGAAAAACTGTTTTTT. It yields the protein CASSGYEKLFF.

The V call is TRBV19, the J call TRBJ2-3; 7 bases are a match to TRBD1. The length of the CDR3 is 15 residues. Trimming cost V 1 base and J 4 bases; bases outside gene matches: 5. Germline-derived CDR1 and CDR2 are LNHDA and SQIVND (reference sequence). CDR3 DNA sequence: TGTGCCAGTAGTATAGCCGACAGGGTGGCAGATACGCAGTATTTT. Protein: CASSIADRVADTQYF.

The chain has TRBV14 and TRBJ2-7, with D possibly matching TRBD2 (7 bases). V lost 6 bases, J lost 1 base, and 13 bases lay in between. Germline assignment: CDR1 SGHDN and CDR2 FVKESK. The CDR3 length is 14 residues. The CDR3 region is CASSFGGRSYEQYF. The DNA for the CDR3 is TGTGCCAGCAGTTTCGGGGGGCGGTCCTACGAGCAGTACTTC.